The 28 T cell receptor beta chains listed next were all sequenced from one sample in a study of shared clonotypes between healthy human individuals. Profiled with immunoSEQ multiplex PCR; TCRdb holds only in-frame clones, not every one. The sample records roughly 2.5 million clones, 90% to 95% being singletons. Input material: naive CD4+ T cells sorted from blood. Subset of the sample: CD45RA+ positively selected. Receptors were obtained from a man between 18 and 29 years old in good health.

V gene TRBV7-8 combines with J gene TRBJ2-5, with D unclear. This CDR3 contains 13 residues. Trimming removed 4 bases at V and 5 bases at J, with 11 bases between. CDR1 and CDR2 (germline): SGHVS, FQNEAQ. CDR3 protein: CASSSGVGETQYF. The CDR3 DNA reads TGTGCCAGCAGCTCTGGGGTCGGGGAGACCCAGTACTTC.

As for this clone: Other DNA sequences within the sample encode an identical CDR3. The V gene is TRBV9, the J gene TRBJ1-6; no firm D call. Germline V lookup: CDR1 SGDLS, CDR2 YYNGEE. With 2 bases removed from V and 6 bases from J, the gap between germline ends came to 9 bases. The CDR3 extends over 14 amino acids. In DNA form, the CDR3 reads TGTGCCAGCAGCGTTGGCCAGATTAATTCACCCCTCCACTTT. Amino acids: CASSVGQINSPLHF.

V and J are TRBV2 and TRBJ2-1, with 10 bases that match TRBD2. This CDR3 is built from 15 residues. The junction had 13 bases not matched to a gene; V was cut back by 8 bases and J by 9 bases. Germline values: CDR1 SNHLY, CDR2 FYNNEI. CDR3: CASRLAGTNVGEQFF. In nucleotides, the CDR3 is TGTGCCAGCCGACTAGCGGGTACGAACGTAGGTGAGCAGTTCTTC.

The gene calls are TRBV10-3 and TRBJ2-2; 10 bases match TRBD1. This CDR3 has 14 residues. Germline CDR1 is ENHRY and CDR2 is SYGVKD. V shed 7 bases and J 5 bases; nucleotides not matched to a gene: 4. This chain's CDR3 is CAITTGQGTGELFF. The CDR3 nucleotides are TGTGCCATCACCACGGGACAGGGGACCGGGGAGCTGTTTTTT.

A note on this clone: Other DNA variants within this sample encode the same CDR3. V and J are TRBV7-9 and TRBJ1-6, with 8 bases matching TRBD1. The CDR3 contains 16 residues. CDR1 and CDR2 from the germline V gene are SEHNR and FQNEAQ (reference sequence). J gave up 4 bases and V 3 bases, and 5 bases lay outside the gene matches. The CDR3 protein is CASSLQGALYNSPLHF. The CDR3 DNA reads as TGTGCCAGCAGCTTGCAGGGGGCCCTTTATAATTCACCCCTCCACTTT.

The genes are TRBV7-3 and TRBJ1-1, with a tentative D call TRBD1 (6 bases). Germline V gene data show CDR1 as SGHTA and CDR2 as FQGTGA. V shed 5 bases and J shed 7 bases, with 14 bases lying between them. The length of the CDR3 is 13 residues. The CDR3 coding sequence is TGTGCCAGCAGCCCAAATTCAGGGGTTGAAGCTTTCTTT. Its protein is CASSPNSGVEAFF.

This clone was observed a single time. The chain combines TRBV5-6 with TRBJ2-5; TRBD2 matches 10 bases. The CDR3 length is 15 residues. The J segment lost 8 bases and the V segment lost 0 bases, leaving 7 bases of the junction unmatched. In germline, CDR1 is SGHDT, CDR2 YYEEEE. CDR3 residues: CASSLALAGLDTQYF. The CDR3 DNA is TGTGCCAGCAGCTTGGCACTAGCGGGGCTAGACACCCAGTACTTC. The full variable domain, its missing parts supplied by reference TRBV5-6 and TRBJ2-5, is DAGVTQSPTHLIKTRGQQVTLRCSPKSGHDTVSWYQQALGQGPQFIFQYYEEEERQRGNFPDRFSGHQFPNYSSELNVNALLLGDSALYLCASSLALAGLDTQYFGPGTRLLVL.

The gene calls are TRBV19 and TRBJ2-2, with 14 bases lining up with TRBD2. This CDR3 has 17 residues. CDR1 is LNHDA and CDR2 is SQIVND in the germline V gene (reference sequence). The ends lost 6 bases at V and 7 bases at J; junction bases unmatched: 10. Written as DNA, the CDR3 is TGTGCCAGTAGGCCACCTCGGACTAGCGGGGGGATCGGGGAGCTGTTTTTT. Amino acids: CASRPPRTSGGIGELFF.

The chain has TRBV5-1 and TRBJ1-2; D is perhaps TRBD1 (6 bases). The CDR3 sequence is 18 residues long. Trimming shortened V by 4 bases and J by 4 bases, and 26 bases separated the two germline ends. CDR1 is SGHRS and CDR2 is YFSETQ in the germline V gene. The CDR3 reads CASSEISGTLTQLYGYTF. CDR3 coding DNA: TGCGCCAGCAGCGAGATCTCCGGGACACTGACCCAACTCTATGGCTACACCTTC.

The V call is TRBV7-2, the J call TRBJ2-1, with D perhaps matching TRBD1 or TRBD2 (5 bases each). The CDR3 is 15 residues long. V dropped 5 bases and J dropped 0 bases, with 11 bases sitting between them. Germline V gene sequence: CDR1 SGHTA, CDR2 FQGNSA. CDR3 DNA sequence: TGTGCCAGCAGCCCCCACGGGGCCTCCTACAATGAGCAGTTCTTC. This sequence encodes CASSPHGASYNEQFF.

The V call is TRBV28, the J call TRBJ1-5; tentatively, D is TRBD1 (5 bases). The CDR3 runs 16 residues. Trimming took off 2 bases at V and 1 base at J, with 12 bases between the two ends. Germline-derived CDR1 and CDR2 are MDHEN and SYDVKM. CDR3 nucleotide sequence: TGTGCCAGCAGTTTAATTAGGGGTGGGAGCAATCAGCCCCAGCATTTT. Protein product: CASSLIRGGSNQPQHF.

This clone was detected only once. This sample also contains other DNA sequences that code for the same CDR3. This chain links TRBV10-3 with TRBJ1-2, with D possibly matching TRBD1 (5 bases). Per germline, CDR1 ENHRY and CDR2 SYGVKD. The CDR3 runs 12 residues. Trimming took 0 bases from V and 6 from J, leaving 5 bases between them. The CDR3, as DNA: TGTGCCATCAGTGAGTCAGGGGATGGCTACACCTTC. The encoded protein is CAISESGDGYTF.

The rearrangement uses TRBV30 and TRBJ2-1; D not resolved. V dropped 0 bases and J dropped 0 bases, with 6 bases sitting between them. Germline assignment: CDR1 GTSNPN and CDR2 SVGIG (reference sequence). This CDR3 is 14 amino acids long. The DNA of the CDR3 is TGTGCCTGGAGTGTAGGTAGCTCCTACAATGAGCAGTTCTTC. Its protein product is CAWSVGSSYNEQFF. The entire variable domain, with the rest obtained from reference TRBV30 and TRBJ2-1, is as follows: SQTIHQWPATLVQPVGSPLSLECTVEGTSNPNLYWYRQAAGRGLQLLFYSVGIGQISSEVPQNLSASRPQDRQFILSSKKLLLSDSGFYLCAWSVGSSYNEQFFGPGTRLTVL.

The chain has TRBV7-2 and TRBJ2-1; 13 bases fit TRBD2. The germline V gene encodes CDR1 SGHTA and CDR2 FQGNSA. The V gene end was trimmed by 1 base and the J gene end by 8 bases; junction bases not matched to a gene: 14. There are 19 residues in the CDR3. The CDR3 nucleotides are TGTGCCAGCAGCTTAGGCCTCCCCTGGACTAGCGGGAGTGGGGATGAGCAGTTCTTC. This sequence encodes CASSLGLPWTSGSGDEQFF.

This clone was seen a single time. The chain employs TRBV30 and TRBJ1-2, with D uncertain. The germline V gene encodes CDR1 GTSNPN and CDR2 SVGIG (reference sequence). V was clipped by 3 bases and J by 6 bases, with 14 bases between them. This CDR3 is 13 amino acids long. The CDR3 here is CAWRGPGMDGYTF. The DNA of the CDR3 is TGTGCCTGGAGGGGCCCGGGAATGGATGGCTACACCTTC.

The chain employs TRBV5-4 and TRBJ2-7; maybe TRBD1 (6 bases). CDR1 and CDR2 from the germline V gene are SGHNT and YYREEE (reference sequence). The CDR3 has 15 residues. Trimming took off 0 bases at V and 5 bases at J, with 15 bases between the two ends. The CDR3 spells CASSLEGVGPHEQYF. The CDR3, as DNA: TGTGCCAGCAGCTTGGAGGGGGTGGGGCCGCACGAGCAGTACTTC. The variable domain in full, completed from reference TRBV5-4 and TRBJ2-7, reads ETGVTQSPTHLIKTRGQQVTLRCSSQSGHNTVSWYQQALGQGPQFIFQYYREEENGRGNFPPRFSGLQFPNYSSELNVNALELDDSALYLCASSLEGVGPHEQYFGPGTRLTVT.

Comment on this clone: The identical CDR3 is also encoded by other nucleotide sequences in the sample. The rearrangement joins TRBV5-5 to TRBJ1-3, with a weak D call TRBD1 (6 bases). CDR3 length: 16 amino acids. Germline V gives CDR1 SGHKS, CDR2 YYEKEE (reference sequence). V was pared by 0 bases and J by 0 bases, with 10 bases between. CDR3 sequence reads: CASSLGIQGSGNTIYF. The CDR3 bases are TGTGCCAGCAGCTTGGGAATACAGGGCTCTGGAAACACCATATATTTT. The whole variable domain, remainder taken from reference TRBV5-5 and TRBJ1-3, is DAGVTQSPTHLIKTRGQQVTLRCSPISGHKSVSWYQQVLGQGPQFIFQYYEKEERGRGNFPDRFSARQFPNYSSELNVNALLLGDSALYLCASSLGIQGSGNTIYFGEGSWLTVV.

The genes are TRBV7-9 and TRBJ2-1; TRBD2 matches 9 bases. Germline values: CDR1 SEHNR, CDR2 FQNEAQ (reference sequence). The CDR3 spans 16 residues. The ends lost 3 bases at V and 3 bases at J; junction bases unmatched: 6. The CDR3 loop is CASSFRSSGSYNEQFF. For the CDR3, the DNA is TGTGCCAGCAGCTTCCGGAGTAGCGGGAGCTACAATGAGCAGTTCTTC.

This clone was recorded only once. This sequence joins TRBV6-6 and TRBJ2-5, with D hard to call. This CDR3 spans 13 amino acids. Germline V lookup: CDR1 MNHNY, CDR2 SVGAGI (reference sequence). The V and J ends lost 7 bases and 5 bases respectively, with 14 bases between them. CDR3 amino acids: CASTAAIWETQYF. CDR3 in DNA: TGTGCCAGCACTGCGGCTATTTGGGAGACCCAGTACTTC.

The chain is built from TRBV5-1 and TRBJ2-3, with TRBD2 matching 9 bases. The germline CDR1 and CDR2 sequences are SGHRS and YFSETQ. After removal of 5 bases from V and 1 base from J, the junction contained 2 bases not matched to a gene. This CDR3 has 14 residues. CDR3 DNA: TGCGCCAGCAGGTTAGCGGGGGGCACAGATACGCAGTATTTT. Encoded protein: CASRLAGGTDTQYF.

The chain recombines TRBV14 with TRBJ2-1; D unresolved. This CDR3 has 16 amino acids. Deletions cut 0 bases from V and 5 bases from J, with 14 bases between. CDR1 and CDR2 from the germline V gene are SGHDN and FVKESK. The CDR3 sequence: CASSQDLGGLHNEQFF. CDR3 sequence (DNA): TGTGCCAGCAGCCAAGATCTTGGCGGTCTCCACAATGAGCAGTTCTTC.

CDR3 protein: CASSLGPGVNIQYF. In DNA form, the CDR3 reads TGTGCCAGCAGCTTAGGACCGGGGGTAAACATTCAGTACTTC. The V call is TRBV13, the J call TRBJ2-4; D may be TRBD2 (6 bases). V lost 0 bases and J 6 bases, leaving 9 bases between the germline ends. CDR1 is PRHDT, CDR2 FYEKMQ, per germline (reference sequence). The CDR3 is made up of 14 amino acids.

This sequence joins TRBV7-2 and TRBJ2-5; 8 bases match TRBD1. The J call is doubtful: the DNA matches TRBJ2-7 better. The CDR3 has 14 residues. Germline assignment: CDR1 SGHTA and CDR2 FQGNSA. This CDR3 reads CASSLGQALYEQYF. CDR3 bases: TGTGCCAGCAGCTTGGGACAGGCGCTCTACGAGCAGTACTTC.

The CDR3 spells CASGSDRSTYEQYF. The CDR3 coding sequence is TGTGCCAGCGGTTCGGACAGGTCCACCTACGAGCAGTACTTC. The rearrangement uses TRBV27 and TRBJ2-7, with 7 bases lining up with TRBD1. The CDR3 is 14 amino acids. V gave up 8 bases and J gave up 2 bases; unmatched junction bases: 9. In germline, CDR1 is MNHEY, CDR2 SMNVEV (reference sequence).

The V and J genes are TRBV7-2 and TRBJ2-5; D remains unclear. The V gene's germline CDR1 is SGHTA and CDR2 FQGNSA. The CDR3 consists of 12 residues. Trimming cost V 2 bases and J 7 bases, with 8 bases left between them. Written as DNA, the CDR3 is TGTGCCAGCAGCTTATTGATGGCGACCCAGTACTTC. This sequence encodes CASSLLMATQYF.

The chain links TRBV11-2 to TRBJ1-2; no firm D call. The CDR3 contains 11 residues. Trimming removed 5 bases at V and 4 bases at J, with 5 bases between. Germline assignment: CDR1 SGHAT and CDR2 FQNNGV. The CDR3 DNA sequence: TGTGCCAGCAGCGAGTCCTATGGCTACACCTTC. Translation: CASSESYGYTF.

The chain is built from TRBV19 and TRBJ1-5, with 9 bases matching TRBD1. V lost 0 bases to trimming and J lost 1 base; unmatched junction nucleotides: 1. In germline, CDR1 is LNHDA, CDR2 SQIVND (reference sequence). CDR3 length: 16 amino acids. The CDR3 here is CASSIDGTGSNQPQHF. The CDR3 bases are TGTGCCAGTAGTATAGATGGGACAGGGAGCAATCAGCCCCAGCATTTT.

The chain carries TRBV6-6 and TRBJ2-7, with a weak D call TRBD2 (6 bases). CDR3 size: 13 residues. Germline CDR1 is MNHNY and CDR2 is SVGAGI (reference sequence). Deletions cut 7 bases from V and 7 bases from J, with 17 bases between. The CDR3 region is CASTLGGAGEQYF. For the CDR3, the DNA is TGTGCCAGCACCCTAGGAGGGGCCGGAGAGCAGTACTTC.